The subject of this entry is one T cell receptor beta chain. The data originate from a study of shared clonotypes between healthy human individuals. Repertoires were generated with immunoSEQ multiplex PCR, while TCRdb's copy carries only in-frame clones and drops some. The sample carries over a million clones, around 76% recorded once. The CDR3 is 18 residues long. Germline-derived CDR1 and CDR2 are GTSNPN and SVGIG (reference sequence). With V trimmed by 3 bases and J by 5 bases, 13 bases remained unmatched. Sample: memory CD4+ T cells sorted from blood. Subset denoted: CD45RA-negative fraction. The clonotype was recovered from a man between 18 and 35 years old in good health. This chain links TRBV30 with TRBJ2-2; 12 bases align to TRBD2. The CDR3 loop is CAWSDSLAGGHLTGELFF. The DNA for the CDR3 is TGTGCCTGGAGCGACTCTCTAGCGGGAGGGCACCTAACCGGGGAGCTGTTTTTT.